The 5 T cell receptor beta chains listed next were all sequenced from one sample in a study of regulatory T cells in long-lasting Graves disease. Time point reported: persistent/refractory GD, antithyroid drugs over 5 years with positive TRAb. Extracted RNA from PBMCs served as the source of the TCR library. In building TCR beta libraries, iRepertoire HTBI primers were used together with Arm-PCR of CDR3 regions. TCRdb called the multiplex PCR reads again in MiXCR, with one record for every CDR3 protein. The sample includes around 430,000 distinct CDR3 sequences, 22% of them seen just once. The sample was peripheral blood mononuclear cells (PBMCs), taken when the disease was refractory, from a patient treated with antithyroid drugs. The receptor set was obtained from a female donor with Graves disease.

This clonotype was observed a handful of times. The V call is TRBV7-9, the J call TRBJ2-7, with no clear D. The germline V gene encodes CDR1 SEHNR and CDR2 FQNEAQ (reference sequence). There are 14 residues in the CDR3. The germline V and J ends were trimmed by 2 bases and 6 bases, with 14 bases remaining between them. The CDR3 coding sequence is TGTGCCAGCAGCTTAATAGGAACTACAAGCGAGCAGTACTTC. Translation: CASSLIGTTSEQYF.

The chain employs TRBV9 and TRBJ1-5; the match to TRBD1 covers 8 bases. Trimming removed 0 bases from V and 6 bases from J; junction bases left unmatched: 8. The CDR3 is 16 amino acids. Germline lookup yields CDR1 SGDLS and CDR2 YYNGEE. The CDR3 here is CASSVEYRGLVQPQHF. The DNA for the CDR3 is TGTGCCAGCAGCGTAGAGTACAGGGGGTTGGTTCAGCCCCAGCATTTT.

In regard to this clonotype: This may arise from a read error, as a much more abundant clone is one base away. This sequence joins TRBV15 and TRBJ1-2, with no clear D. Trimming removed 3 bases from V and 4 bases from J, with 9 bases in between. Germline-derived CDR1 and CDR2 are LNHNV and YYDKDF (reference sequence). This CDR3 has 13 amino acids. CDR3 loop: CATSSNEVYGYTF. The CDR3 DNA follows: TGTGCCACCAGCAGTAACGAGGTCTATGGCTACACCTTC.

As for this clonotype: Just one base apart from a much larger clone, this may be a read error. The rearrangement joins TRBV29-1 to TRBJ2-2; a possible D gene is TRBD2 (5 bases). Germline CDR1 is SQVTM and CDR2 is ANQGSEA. The CDR3 has 12 residues. The CDR3 is CSVVSNTGELLF. The CDR3 coding sequence is TGCAGCGTTGTTTCCAACACCGGGGAGCTGCTTTTT.

This clonotype was observed many times. This chain joins TRBV28 and TRBJ1-2; 8 nucleotides align to TRBD1. In germline, CDR1 is MDHEN, CDR2 SYDVKM. V lost 4 bases to trimming and J lost 4 bases; unmatched junction nucleotides: 11. The CDR3 sequence is 16 residues long. Here the CDR3 DNA reads TGTGCCAGCAGTTCCTCAGGGGGCGATACGTTCTATGGCTACACCTTC. Its protein is CASSSSGGDTFYGYTF.